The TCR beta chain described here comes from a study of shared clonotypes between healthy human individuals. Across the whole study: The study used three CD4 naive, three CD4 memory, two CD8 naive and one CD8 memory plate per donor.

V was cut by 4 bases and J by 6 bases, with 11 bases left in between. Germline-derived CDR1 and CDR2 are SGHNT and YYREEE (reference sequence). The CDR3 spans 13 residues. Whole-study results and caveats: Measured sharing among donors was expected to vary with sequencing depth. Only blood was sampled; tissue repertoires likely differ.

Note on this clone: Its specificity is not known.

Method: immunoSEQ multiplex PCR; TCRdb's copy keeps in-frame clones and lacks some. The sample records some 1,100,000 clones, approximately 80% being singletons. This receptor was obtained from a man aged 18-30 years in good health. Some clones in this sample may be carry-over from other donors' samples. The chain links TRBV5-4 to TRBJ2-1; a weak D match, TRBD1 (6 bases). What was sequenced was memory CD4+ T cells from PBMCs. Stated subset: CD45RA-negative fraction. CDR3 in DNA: TGTGCCAGCAGCCCGGGGACAAGCAATGAGCAGTTCTTC. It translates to CASSPGTSNEQFF.